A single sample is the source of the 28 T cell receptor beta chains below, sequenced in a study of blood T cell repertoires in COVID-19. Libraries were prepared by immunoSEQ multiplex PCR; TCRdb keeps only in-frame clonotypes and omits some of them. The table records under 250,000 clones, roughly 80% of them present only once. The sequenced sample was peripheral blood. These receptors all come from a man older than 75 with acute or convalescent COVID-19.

Here the CDR3 DNA reads TGTGCCAGCAGTTCAGGGGGCGAAAAGGCTCCGCGCGACACCGGGGAGCTGTTTTTT. Translating gives CASSSGGEKAPRDTGELFF. The chain recombines TRBV6-2 or TRBV6-3 with TRBJ2-2; 8 bases line up with TRBD1. After removal of 4 bases from V and 3 bases from J, the junction contained 16 bases not matched to a gene. CDR1 and CDR2 (germline): MNHEY, SVGEGT. The CDR3 runs 19 residues.

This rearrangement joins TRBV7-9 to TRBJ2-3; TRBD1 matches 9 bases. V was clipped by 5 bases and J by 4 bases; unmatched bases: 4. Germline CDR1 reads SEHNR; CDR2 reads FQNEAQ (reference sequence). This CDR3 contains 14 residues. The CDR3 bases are TGTGCCAGCAGCATGGGACAGGGTTCAGATACGCAGTATTTT. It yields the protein CASSMGQGSDTQYF. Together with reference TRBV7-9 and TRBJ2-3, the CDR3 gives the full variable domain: DTGVSQNPRHKITKRGQNVTFRCDPISEHNRLYWYRQTLGQGPEFLTYFQNEAQLEKSRLLSDRFSAERPKGSFSTLEIQRTEQGDSAMYLCASSMGQGSDTQYFGPGTRLTVL.

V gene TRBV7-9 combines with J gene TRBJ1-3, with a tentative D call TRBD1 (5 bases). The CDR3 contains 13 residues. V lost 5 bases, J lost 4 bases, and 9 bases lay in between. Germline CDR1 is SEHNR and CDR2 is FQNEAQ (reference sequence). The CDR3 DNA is TGTGCCAGCAGCGCAAACAGGGGAAACACCATATATTTT. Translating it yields CASSANRGNTIYF.

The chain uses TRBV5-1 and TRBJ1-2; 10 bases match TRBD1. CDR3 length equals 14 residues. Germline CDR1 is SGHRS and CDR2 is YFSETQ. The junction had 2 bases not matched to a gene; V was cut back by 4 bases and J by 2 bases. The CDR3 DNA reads TGCGCCAGCAGCCCGACAGGGGGCAACTATGGCTACACCTTC. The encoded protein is CASSPTGGNYGYTF.

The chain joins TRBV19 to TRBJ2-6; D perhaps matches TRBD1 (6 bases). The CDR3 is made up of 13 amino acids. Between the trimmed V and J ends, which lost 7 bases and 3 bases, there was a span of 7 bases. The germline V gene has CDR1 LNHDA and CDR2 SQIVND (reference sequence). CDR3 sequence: CASTGVGANVLTF. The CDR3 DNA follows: TGTGCCAGTACAGGGGTTGGGGCCAACGTCCTGACTTTC.

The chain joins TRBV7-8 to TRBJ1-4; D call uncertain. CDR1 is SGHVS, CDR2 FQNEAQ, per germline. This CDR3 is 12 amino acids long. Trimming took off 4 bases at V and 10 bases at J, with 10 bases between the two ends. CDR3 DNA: TGTGCCAGCAGCTCATACTCCGGAAAACTGTTTTTT. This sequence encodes CASSSYSGKLFF.

CDR3 nucleotide sequence: TGTGCCAGCAGCTTGGGGCTAGCGCTGGACGAGCAGTACTTC. It yields the protein CASSLGLALDEQYF. V usage is TRBV7-2 and J usage is TRBJ2-7; D perhaps matches TRBD2 (6 bases). The CDR3 has 14 amino acids. Germline V gene sequence: CDR1 SGHTA, CDR2 FQGNSA. Trimming stripped 3 bases from V and 5 bases from J, with 14 bases between.

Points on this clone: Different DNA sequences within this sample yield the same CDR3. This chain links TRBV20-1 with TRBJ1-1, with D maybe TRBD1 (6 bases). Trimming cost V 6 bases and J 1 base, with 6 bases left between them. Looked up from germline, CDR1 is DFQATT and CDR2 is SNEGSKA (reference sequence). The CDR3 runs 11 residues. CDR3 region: CSARGNTEAFF. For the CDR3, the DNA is TGCAGTGCCAGGGGGAACACTGAAGCTTTCTTT.

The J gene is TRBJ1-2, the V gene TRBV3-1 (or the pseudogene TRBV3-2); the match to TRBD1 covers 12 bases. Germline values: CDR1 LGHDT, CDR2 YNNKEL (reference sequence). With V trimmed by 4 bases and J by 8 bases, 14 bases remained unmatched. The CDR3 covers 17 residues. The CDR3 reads CASSPMGQGAFAYGYTF. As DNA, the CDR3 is TGTGCCAGCAGCCCCATGGGACAGGGGGCCTTTGCTTACGGCTACACCTTC.

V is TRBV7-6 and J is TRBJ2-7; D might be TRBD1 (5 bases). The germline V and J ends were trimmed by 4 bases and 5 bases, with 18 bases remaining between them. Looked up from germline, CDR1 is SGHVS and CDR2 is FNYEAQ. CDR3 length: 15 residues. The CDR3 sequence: CASSSAWTTTHEQYF. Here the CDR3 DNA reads TGTGCCAGCAGCTCAGCTTGGACAACTACCCACGAGCAGTACTTC.

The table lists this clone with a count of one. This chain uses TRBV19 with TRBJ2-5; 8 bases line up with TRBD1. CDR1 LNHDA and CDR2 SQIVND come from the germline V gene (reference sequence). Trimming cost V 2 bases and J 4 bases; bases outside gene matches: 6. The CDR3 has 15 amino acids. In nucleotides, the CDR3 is TGTGCCAGTAGTATACAGGGGGCGTTACGAGAGACCCAGTACTTC. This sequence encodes CASSIQGALRETQYF.

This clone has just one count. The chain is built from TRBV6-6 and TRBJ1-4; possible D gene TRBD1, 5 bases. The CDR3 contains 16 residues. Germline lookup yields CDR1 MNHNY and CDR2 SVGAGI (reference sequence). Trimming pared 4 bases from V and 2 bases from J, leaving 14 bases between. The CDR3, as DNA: TGTGCCAGCAGTTTCCGATCCCAGGGCACTAATGAAAAACTGTTTTTT. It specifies CASSFRSQGTNEKLFF.

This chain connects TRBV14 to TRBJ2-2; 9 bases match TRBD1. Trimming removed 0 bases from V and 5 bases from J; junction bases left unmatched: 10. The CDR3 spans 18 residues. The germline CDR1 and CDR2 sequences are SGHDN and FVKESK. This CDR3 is CASSQDRPGQGGTGELFF. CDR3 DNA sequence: TGTGCCAGCAGCCAAGATCGCCCGGGACAGGGAGGAACCGGGGAGCTGTTTTTT.

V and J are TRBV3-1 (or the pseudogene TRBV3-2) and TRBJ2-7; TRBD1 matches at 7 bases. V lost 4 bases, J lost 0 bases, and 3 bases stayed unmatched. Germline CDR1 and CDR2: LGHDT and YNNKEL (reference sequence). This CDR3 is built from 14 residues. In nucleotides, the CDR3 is TGTGCCAGCAGCCGACACAGGGGCTCCTACGAGCAGTACTTC. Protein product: CASSRHRGSYEQYF.

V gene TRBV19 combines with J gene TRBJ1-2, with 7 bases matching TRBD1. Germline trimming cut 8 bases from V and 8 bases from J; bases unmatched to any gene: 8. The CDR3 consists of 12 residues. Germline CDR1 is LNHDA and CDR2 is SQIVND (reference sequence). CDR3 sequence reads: CASHRQGNGYTF. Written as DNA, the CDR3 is TGTGCCAGTCACAGACAGGGTAACGGCTACACCTTC. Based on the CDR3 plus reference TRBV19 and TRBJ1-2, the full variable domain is DGGITQSPKYLFRKEGQNVTLSCEQNLNHDAMYWYRQDPGQGLRLIYYSQIVNDFQKGDIAEGYSVSREKKESFPLTVTSAQKNPTAFYLCASHRQGNGYTFGSGTRLTVV.

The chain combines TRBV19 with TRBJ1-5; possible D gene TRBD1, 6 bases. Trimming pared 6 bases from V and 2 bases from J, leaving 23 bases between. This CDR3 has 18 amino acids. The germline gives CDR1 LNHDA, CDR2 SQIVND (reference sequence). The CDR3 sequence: CASSYRGGFTGRNQPQHF. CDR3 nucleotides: TGTGCCAGTAGCTATAGGGGGGGGTTTACCGGCCGCAATCAGCCCCAGCATTTT.

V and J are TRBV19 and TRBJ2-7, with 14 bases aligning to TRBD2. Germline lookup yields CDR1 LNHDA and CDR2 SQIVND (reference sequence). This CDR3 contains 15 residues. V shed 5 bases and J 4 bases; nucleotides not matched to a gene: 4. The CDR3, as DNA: TGTGCCAGTAGTCCTAGACTAGCGGGAGGGTACGAGCAGTACTTC. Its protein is CASSPRLAGGYEQYF.

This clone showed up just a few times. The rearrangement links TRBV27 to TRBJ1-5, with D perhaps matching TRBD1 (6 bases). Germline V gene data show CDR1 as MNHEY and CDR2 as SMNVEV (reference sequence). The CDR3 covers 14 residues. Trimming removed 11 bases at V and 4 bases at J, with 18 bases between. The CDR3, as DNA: TGTGCCTCGAGGGGGGGGAGGTGGAATCAGCCCCAGCATTTT. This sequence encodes CASRGGRWNQPQHF.

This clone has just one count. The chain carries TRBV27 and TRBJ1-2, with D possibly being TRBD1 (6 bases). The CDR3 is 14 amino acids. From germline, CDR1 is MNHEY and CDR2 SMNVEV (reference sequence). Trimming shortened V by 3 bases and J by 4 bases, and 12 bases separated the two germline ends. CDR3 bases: TGTGCCAGCAGTTTGACAGTGACAGGCTATGGCTACACCTTC. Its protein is CASSLTVTGYGYTF.

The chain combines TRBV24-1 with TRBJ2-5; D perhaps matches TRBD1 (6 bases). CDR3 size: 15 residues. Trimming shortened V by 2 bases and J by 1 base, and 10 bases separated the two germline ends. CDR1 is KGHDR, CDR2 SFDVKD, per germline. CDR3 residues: CATSDSGQIQETQYF. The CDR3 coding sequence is TGTGCCACCAGTGATTCTGGACAGATCCAAGAGACCCAGTACTTC.

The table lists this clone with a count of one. The CDR3 protein is CASSQIQNPRGEAFF. The DNA for the CDR3 is TGTGCCAGCAGTCAAATCCAGAATCCACGGGGTGAAGCTTTCTTT. The chain employs TRBV25-1 and TRBJ1-1; D call uncertain. Germline-derived CDR1 and CDR2 are MGHDK and SYGVNS. Trimming removed 5 bases from V and 7 bases from J, with 20 bases in between. This CDR3 comprises 15 residues.

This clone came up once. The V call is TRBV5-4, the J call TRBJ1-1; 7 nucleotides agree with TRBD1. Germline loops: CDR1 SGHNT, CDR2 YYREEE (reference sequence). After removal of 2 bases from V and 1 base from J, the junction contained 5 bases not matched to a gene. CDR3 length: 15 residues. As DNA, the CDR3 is TGTGCCAGCAGCTTCCTCGGGACAGCGAACACTGAAGCTTTCTTT. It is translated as CASSFLGTANTEAFF.

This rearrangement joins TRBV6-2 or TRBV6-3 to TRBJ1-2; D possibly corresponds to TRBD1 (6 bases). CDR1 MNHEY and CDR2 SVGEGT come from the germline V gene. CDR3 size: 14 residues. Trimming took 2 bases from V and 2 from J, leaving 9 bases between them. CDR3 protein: CASSYGQGNYGYTF. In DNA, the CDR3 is TGTGCCAGCAGTTACGGGCAGGGGAACTATGGCTACACCTTC.

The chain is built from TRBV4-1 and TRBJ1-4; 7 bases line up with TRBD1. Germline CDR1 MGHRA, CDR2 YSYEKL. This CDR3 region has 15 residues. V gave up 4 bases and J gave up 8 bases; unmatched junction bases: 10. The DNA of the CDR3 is TGCGCCAGCAGCCTCGGAGGGGCAGGGGGAGAAAAACTGTTTTTT. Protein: CASSLGGAGGEKLFF.

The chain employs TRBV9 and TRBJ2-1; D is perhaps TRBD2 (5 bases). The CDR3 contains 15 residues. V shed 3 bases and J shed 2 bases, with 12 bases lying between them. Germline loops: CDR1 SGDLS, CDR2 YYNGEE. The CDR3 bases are TGTGCCAGCAGCGGTGGACTCACAACCTACAATGAGCAGTTCTTC. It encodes CASSGGLTTYNEQFF.

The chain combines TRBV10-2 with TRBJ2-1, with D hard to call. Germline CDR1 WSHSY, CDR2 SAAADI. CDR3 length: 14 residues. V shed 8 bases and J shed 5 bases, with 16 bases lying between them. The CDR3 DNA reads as TGCGCCAGCGTTTCCGAGCGTAACCACAATGAGCAGTTCTTC. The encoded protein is CASVSERNHNEQFF.

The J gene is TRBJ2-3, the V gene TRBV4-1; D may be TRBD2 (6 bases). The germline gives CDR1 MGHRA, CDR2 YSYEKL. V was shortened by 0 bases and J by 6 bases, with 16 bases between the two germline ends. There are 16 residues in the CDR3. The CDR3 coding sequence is TGCGCCAGCAGCCAAGATAGGGGCAGGGCGGGGGATACGCAGTATTTT. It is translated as CASSQDRGRAGDTQYF.

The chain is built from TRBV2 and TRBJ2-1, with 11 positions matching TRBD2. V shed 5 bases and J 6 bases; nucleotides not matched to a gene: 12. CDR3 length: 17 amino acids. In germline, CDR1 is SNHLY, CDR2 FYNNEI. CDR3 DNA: TGTGCCAGCAGTAGGAGTTTAGCGGGGGGGCCGGGCAATGAGCAGTTCTTC. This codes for CASSRSLAGGPGNEQFF.